This T cell receptor beta chain was documented in a study of T cell repertoires in cytomegalovirus infection. Study-wide context: Used in the study were CMV epitopes, some recently identified and HLA-C-restricted, others well-studied and HLA-B-restricted. Public TCR beta signatures marked donors with CMV infection and the matching HLA. Findings and caveats of the study: The ex vivo response was dominated by HLA-C-restricted CMV-specific TCR beta clonotypes.

Each CDR3 protein gets one entry after TCRdb re-called the reads with MiXCR. The sample has 700,000 to 900,000 distinct CDR3 sequences, about 28% seen once. Details on this clonotype: Its specificity is unknown.

V shed 2 bases and J shed 2 bases, with 7 bases lying between them. The CDR3 runs 13 residues. Germline V CDR1 and CDR2: MNHEY, SVGEGT. The sequence came from a human donor in good health (CMV status not recorded). Some clones in this sample may be carry-over from other donors' samples. The rearrangement uses TRBV6-2 or TRBV6-3 and TRBJ2-7; no reliable D call. The source was cultured CD8+ T cells from PBMCs, collected from culture after CMV antigen stimulation. CDR3 nucleotide sequence: TGTGCCAGCAGTTACCACGGCCCCTACGAGCAGTACGTC. Its protein product is CASSYHGPYEQYV.